The following is a TCR beta chain sequence with its context. TRB cDNA was prepared as libraries by UMI-labeled 5' RACE. TCRdb reprocessed the 5' RACE reads, keeping one entry per CDR3 protein, no DNA. Recorded for this sample: 100,000 to 150,000 distinct CDR3 sequences. These data are taken from a study of CXCR3-negative and CXCR3-positive naive CD8 T cells. Background on the study: Every library held about 1.5 +/- 0.3 million TRB reads, and the total came to 130 million to 150 million.

Triplicate sorting captured about 300,000 cells each from every CD8+ T cell subset. Phenotypically, naive CD8+ T cells corresponded to CD45RO-CCR7+CD27+CD95-. The sequence derives from a human donor in good health. Some clones in this sample may be carry-over from other donors' samples. Specimen: naive CXCR3- CD8+ T cells from blood. Indicated subset: CD45RO-CCR7+CD27+CD95- naive CD8+ T cells lacking CXCR3 (TNR3-).

The CDR3 here is CSALSGNGQFF. The chain has TRBV29-1 and TRBJ2-1; lacking DNA, the TRBD2 call made by TCRdb goes unchecked. This CDR3 is built from 11 residues. Germline values: CDR1 SQVTM, CDR2 ANQGSEA.